The 23 T cell receptor beta chains below all came from one sample that was sequenced in a study of T cells in localized non-small cell lung cancer. Using immunoSEQ multiplex PCR, the repertoire was profiled, and TCRdb retains in-frame clones only, with some absent. The repertoire includes roughly 40,000 clones, about 88% of them detected once, and 3% to 4.5% sits in the top ten. Sequenced material: peripheral blood, taken before any cancer treatment. The receptors were gathered from a man aged 18 to 49 with stage I lung adenocarcinoma.

The chain uses TRBV27 and TRBJ1-4; 8 bases are a match to TRBD1. This CDR3 region has 15 residues. CDR1 and CDR2 from the germline V gene are MNHEY and SMNVEV (reference sequence). V shed 2 bases, J shed 3 bases, and the junction held 2 bases outside the gene matches. CDR3 residues: CASSLQGAPNEKLFF. The CDR3 nucleotides read TGTGCCAGCAGTTTACAGGGGGCTCCTAATGAAAAACTGTTTTTT.

The chain's CDR3 is CASSDREGAEAFF. CDR3 nucleotides: TGTGCCAGCAGTGACAGGGAAGGGGCTGAAGCTTTCTTT. The genes are TRBV2 and TRBJ1-1; the D gene is possibly TRBD1 (5 bases). The CDR3 is 13 residues long. With 3 bases removed from V and 6 bases from J, the gap between germline ends came to 11 bases. Germline V CDR1 and CDR2: SNHLY, FYNNEI.

J is TRBJ1-1 and V is TRBV6-5; D is unclear. Germline CDR1 reads MNHEY; CDR2 reads SVGAGI. V lost 6 bases to trimming and J lost 1 base, with 9 bases between them. CDR3 size: 13 residues. The CDR3 nucleotides read TGTGCCAGCAGCCGAGGACGGAACACTGAAGCTTTCTTT. Encoded protein: CASSRGRNTEAFF.

The chain uses TRBV5-1 and TRBJ1-1; D remains ambiguous. Germline V gene lookup returns CDR1 SGHRS and CDR2 YFSETQ. Trimming removed 0 bases at V and 13 bases at J, with 13 bases between. This CDR3 is 12 amino acids long. The CDR3 region is CASSLEWTFLFF. The CDR3, as DNA: TGCGCCAGCAGCTTGGAGTGGACCTTTCTTTTCTTT. The whole variable domain, filled in from reference TRBV5-1 and TRBJ1-1, reads KAGVTQTPRYLIKTRGQQVTLSCSPISGHRSVSWYQQTPGQGLQFLFEYFSETQRNKGNFPGRFSGRQFSNSRSEMNVSTLELGDSALYLCASSLEWTFLFFGQGTRLTVV.

The V call is TRBV7-8, the J call TRBJ1-4, with D unclear. The V gene's germline CDR1 is SGHVS and CDR2 FQNEAQ. The length of the CDR3 is 15 residues. Trimming stripped 6 bases from V and 3 bases from J, with 14 bases between. CDR3: CASSSEGSANEKLFF. The CDR3 DNA is TGTGCCAGCAGTTCTGAGGGTAGTGCTAATGAAAAACTGTTTTTT.

The rearrangement joins TRBV7-2 to TRBJ2-2; D ambiguous. Germline V gene data show CDR1 as SGHTA and CDR2 as FQGNSA. CDR3 length: 14 amino acids. The V and J ends lost 3 bases and 3 bases respectively, with 8 bases between them. DNA of the CDR3: TGTGCCAGCAGCTTGTCGTCGGACACCGGGGAGCTGTTTTTT. As protein: CASSLSSDTGELFF.

The genes are TRBV6-1 and TRBJ1-2; perhaps TRBD1 as D (6 bases). The CDR3 spans 12 residues. V shed 6 bases and J shed 3 bases, with 8 bases lying between them. The germline V gene has CDR1 MNHNS and CDR2 SASEGT. CDR3 amino acids: CASRNRDYGYTF. CDR3 coding DNA: TGTGCCAGCAGGAACAGGGACTATGGCTACACCTTC.

Only one count was recorded for this clone. V usage is TRBV6-5 and J usage is TRBJ1-1, with D possibly TRBD1 on 5 matching bases. Trimming shortened V by 6 bases and J by 1 base, and 12 bases separated the two germline ends. This CDR3 has 14 amino acids. Germline V gene data show CDR1 as MNHEY and CDR2 as SVGAGI. The CDR3 nucleotides read TGTGCCAGCAGCCGGACATTCACGAACACTGAAGCTTTCTTT. Its translation: CASSRTFTNTEAFF.

The V call is TRBV7-9, the J call TRBJ1-3; D is perhaps TRBD1 (5 bases). Germline assignment: CDR1 SEHNR and CDR2 FQNEAQ (reference sequence). Trimming took 6 bases from V and 6 from J, leaving 15 bases between them. This CDR3 comprises 14 residues. The CDR3 loop is CASRPTGYQNTIYF. CDR3 in DNA: TGTGCCAGCAGGCCCACAGGATACCAAAACACCATATATTTT.

The J gene is TRBJ1-6, the V gene TRBV7-2; possibly TRBD1 for D (6 bases). The CDR3 has 16 residues. The V and J ends lost 4 bases and 7 bases respectively, with 17 bases between them. Germline values: CDR1 SGHTA, CDR2 FQGNSA. The CDR3 DNA reads as TGTGCCAGCAGCTCTGGGGGGGCCAGGGGAAATTCACCCCTCCACTTT. Its protein product is CASSSGGARGNSPLHF.

The V and J genes are TRBV7-6 and TRBJ2-7; TRBD1 matches 7 bases. Germline CDR1 SGHVS, CDR2 FNYEAQ. The CDR3 spans 16 residues. Trimming at V came to 1 base and at J to 4 bases, leaving 10 bases not matched to a gene. DNA of the CDR3: TGTGCCAGCAGCTTAGGCACCCCGGGACAGAGATACGAGCAGTACTTC. Encoded protein: CASSLGTPGQRYEQYF.

This clone was picked up one time. This chain links TRBV5-4 with TRBJ1-6; D ambiguous. V lost 0 bases, J lost 7 bases, and 5 bases lay in between. Germline assignment: CDR1 SGHNT and CDR2 YYREEE (reference sequence). The CDR3 runs 13 residues. CDR3 loop: CASSLAPNSPLHF. The CDR3 region has the DNA TGTGCCAGCAGCTTGGCCCCCAATTCACCCCTCCACTTT.

V is TRBV28 and J is TRBJ2-2; possibly TRBD2 for D (5 bases). Deletions cut 4 bases from V and 5 bases from J, with 14 bases between. The V gene's germline CDR1 is MDHEN and CDR2 SYDVKM. The CDR3 length is 15 residues. CDR3 DNA sequence: TGTGCCAGCAGTTCTTTGACCGGGAAGACCGGGGAGCTGTTTTTT. This codes for CASSSLTGKTGELFF. Together with reference TRBV28 and TRBJ2-2, the CDR3 gives the full variable domain: DVKVTQSSRYLVKRTGEKVFLECVQDMDHENMFWYRQDPGLGLRLIYFSYDVKMKEKGDIPEGYSVSREKKERFSLILESASTNQTSMYLCASSSLTGKTGELFFGEGSRLTVL.

V gene TRBV5-1 combines with J gene TRBJ1-2, with 10 bases lining up with TRBD1. Trimming removed 5 bases from V and 5 bases from J; junction bases left unmatched: 12. From germline, CDR1 is SGHRS and CDR2 YFSETQ. The CDR3 runs to 16 residues. CDR3: CASRINRDRGTYGYTF. CDR3 bases: TGCGCCAGCAGAATTAACCGGGACAGGGGTACATATGGCTACACCTTC.

The chain combines TRBV5-4 with TRBJ2-7, with 10 positions matching TRBD1. CDR3 size: 14 residues. J lost 4 bases, V lost 5 bases, and 6 bases had no gene match. Germline V gene sequence: CDR1 SGHNT, CDR2 YYREEE (reference sequence). Here the CDR3 DNA reads TGTGCCAGCAGTCCGACAGGGGGCGAATACGAGCAGTACTTC. Its translation is CASSPTGGEYEQYF.

The rearrangement links TRBV9 to TRBJ1-6; TRBD1 matches 8 bases. CDR3 length: 18 amino acids. After removal of 4 bases from V and 0 bases from J, the junction contained 9 bases not matched to a gene. Germline V lookup: CDR1 SGDLS, CDR2 YYNGEE. The CDR3 DNA reads as TGTGCCAGCAGCCCCGGGACAGGTACGAGCTCCTATAATTCACCCCTCCACTTT. The encoded protein is CASSPGTGTSSYNSPLHF. The complete variable domain, with remaining parts taken from reference TRBV9 and TRBJ1-6, reads DSGVTQTPKHLITATGQRVTLRCSPRSGDLSVYWYQQSLDQGLQFLIQYYNGEERAKGNILERFSAQQFPDLHSELNLSSLELGDSALYFCASSPGTGTSSYNSPLHFGNGTRLTVT.

The chain uses TRBV19 and TRBJ1-2; no reliable D call. The CDR3 sequence is 13 residues long. Germline V gives CDR1 LNHDA, CDR2 SQIVND (reference sequence). Trimming removed 8 bases at V and 1 base at J, with 11 bases between. CDR3 sequence reads: CASAGQFNYGYTF. DNA of the CDR3: TGTGCCAGTGCCGGGCAGTTTAACTATGGCTACACCTTC. Variable domain in full (rest from reference TRBV19 and TRBJ1-2): DGGITQSPKYLFRKEGQNVTLSCEQNLNHDAMYWYRQDPGQGLRLIYYSQIVNDFQKGDIAEGYSVSREKKESFPLTVTSAQKNPTAFYLCASAGQFNYGYTFGSGTRLTVV.

The chain uses TRBV5-4 and TRBJ1-5; TRBD1 agrees at 10 bases. V lost 4 bases to trimming and J lost 4 bases; unmatched junction nucleotides: 2. The CDR3 sequence is 14 residues long. Germline values: CDR1 SGHNT, CDR2 YYREEE (reference sequence). The CDR3 DNA is TGTGCCAGCAGCCCGGGACAGGGGAATCAGCCCCAGCATTTT. This translates into CASSPGQGNQPQHF.

This clone has more than one count but fewer than ten. This sequence joins TRBV7-9 and TRBJ1-2, with no clear D. This CDR3 is built from 13 residues. V was shortened by 4 bases and J by 4 bases, with 10 bases between the two germline ends. Germline V gives CDR1 SEHNR, CDR2 FQNEAQ (reference sequence). CDR3 nucleotides: TGTGCCAGCAGCTCTGGACGGGCCTATGGCTACACCTTC. Protein product: CASSSGRAYGYTF.

The gene calls are TRBV19 and TRBJ1-3, with a tentative D call TRBD1 (6 bases). The germline V gene encodes CDR1 LNHDA and CDR2 SQIVND (reference sequence). With 7 bases removed from V and 0 bases from J, the gap between germline ends came to 10 bases. This CDR3 is 14 amino acids long. CDR3 sequence reads: CASNREISGNTIYF. In nucleotides, the CDR3 is TGTGCCAGTAACAGGGAAATCTCTGGAAACACCATATATTTT.

This chain links TRBV19 with TRBJ1-1; no clear D. CDR1 LNHDA and CDR2 SQIVND come from the germline V gene (reference sequence). V was shortened by 5 bases and J by 0 bases, with 7 bases between the two germline ends. CDR3 length equals 13 residues. CDR3 sequence (DNA): TGTGCCAGTAGTGACCAGATGAACACTGAAGCTTTCTTT. Protein: CASSDQMNTEAFF.

In its sample, this clone was seen a few times. The CDR3 sequence: CASSGAAYGYTF. CDR3 sequence (DNA): TGTGCCAGCAGTGGGGCCGCCTATGGCTACACCTTC. This chain connects TRBV6-1 to TRBJ1-2; D remains ambiguous. V lost 4 bases and J 4 bases, leaving 7 bases between the germline ends. This CDR3 spans 12 amino acids. Germline loops: CDR1 MNHNS, CDR2 SASEGT.

This clone is a singleton in its sample. V and J are TRBV7-8 and TRBJ1-1, with D possibly being TRBD1 (6 bases). This CDR3 contains 16 residues. Per germline, CDR1 SGHVS and CDR2 FQNEAQ. Between the trimmed V and J ends, which lost 5 bases and 2 bases, there was a span of 18 bases. In DNA, the CDR3 is TGTGCCAGCAGCCTAGTTTTGGGGGCTAGAAACACTGAAGCTTTCTTT. This sequence encodes CASSLVLGARNTEAFF.